These 15 T cell receptor beta chains originate from one sample sequenced in a study of metastatic and nonmetastatic thyroid tumors. TCRdb reassembled clones from the PCR reads with MiXCR. The sample shows around 22,000 clones, around a fifth of them seen only once. None of the patients had undergone any treatment ahead of thyroid surgery. Sequenced sample: tumor tissue. These receptors came from a female donor with papillary thyroid cancer or a benign thyroid nodule (not recorded which). Some clones in this sample may be carry-over from other donors' samples.

This clone showed up just a few times. CDR3 bases: TGTGCCAGCAGCCTGGGAGGGGATCGCAATCAGCCCCAGCATTTT. This translates into CASSLGGDRNQPQHF. V is TRBV11-2 and J is TRBJ1-5; a weak D match, TRBD1 (5 bases). The CDR3 totals 15 residues. Germline lookup yields CDR1 SGHAT and CDR2 FQNNGV. Deletions cut 5 bases from V and 2 bases from J, with 13 bases between.

A single count supports this clone. This may stem from a read error, because a much larger clone lies one nucleotide away. The chain carries TRBV4-1 and TRBJ2-1; TRBD2 matches at 12 bases. This CDR3 spans 22 amino acids. Germline CDR1 MGHRA, CDR2 YSYEKL. CDR3 region: CASIQGPLGASGRARSYNEQFF. The CDR3 DNA follows: TGCGCCAGCATCCAAGGACCCCTAGGGGCTAGCGGGAGGGCCCGTTCCTACAATGAGCAGTTCTTC.

This clone occurred many times. The gene calls are TRBV20-1 and TRBJ2-1; 9 bases align to TRBD1. This CDR3 is built from 14 residues. V lost 7 bases to trimming and J lost 8 bases; unmatched junction nucleotides: 12. Germline values: CDR1 DFQATT, CDR2 SNEGSKA (reference sequence). CDR3 in DNA: TGCAGTGTGGAGGGGACAGGGAGTGGGGATGAGCAGTTCTTC. Translated, it gives CSVEGTGSGDEQFF.

This clone was seen at least ten times. The chain combines TRBV5-7 with TRBJ1-1; D is ambiguous. TRBV5-7 counts as an open reading frame of uncertain function. CDR3 length: 13 amino acids. Trimming left V 3 bases short and J 1 base short, with 7 bases between. This chain's CDR3 is CASSSQPNTEAFF. CDR3 sequence (DNA): TGTGCCAGCAGCTCTCAACCGAACACTGAAGCTTTCTTT.

This clone was recorded at least ten times. The chain has TRBV20-1 and TRBJ1-2; D not resolved. The CDR3 runs 14 residues. CDR1 and CDR2 (germline): DFQATT, SNEGSKA (reference sequence). Trimming shortened V by 5 bases and J by 5 bases, and 18 bases separated the two germline ends. This CDR3 reads CSAGQGAESYGYTF. Written as DNA, the CDR3 is TGCAGTGCTGGTCAAGGTGCGGAGTCGTATGGCTACACCTTC.

This chain uses TRBV11-2 with TRBJ2-1; TRBD2 might be the D (6 bases). CDR1 is SGHAT, CDR2 FQNNGV, per germline. Trimming took 5 bases from V and 8 from J, leaving 19 bases between them. CDR3 length equals 15 residues. The CDR3 region has the DNA TGTGCCAGCAGCCCCGGGAGTCTAGCCGGTGATGAGCAGTTCTTC. Encoded protein: CASSPGSLAGDEQFF.

This clone is medium-sized within its sample. CDR3: CASSPGTGYGYTF. CDR3 DNA: TGTGCCAGCAGTCCTGGGACAGGGTATGGCTACACCTTC. This chain links TRBV27 with TRBJ1-2; 9 nucleotides align to TRBD1. CDR3 length: 13 amino acids. The germline V gene has CDR1 MNHEY and CDR2 SMNVEV (reference sequence). V trimming: 5 bases; J trimming: 5 bases; junction bases outside the gene matches: 3.

This clone is medium-sized within its sample. The chain couples TRBV20-1 to TRBJ2-7; D uncertain. CDR1 and CDR2 from the germline V gene are DFQATT and SNEGSKA (reference sequence). The V gene lost 5 bases and the J gene lost 0 bases, with 20 bases spanning the gap. The CDR3 spans 16 residues. The CDR3 region has the DNA TGCAGTGCTTACCCACAATATACCCGAAGCTCCTACGAGCAGTACTTC. Encoded protein: CSAYPQYTRSSYEQYF.

This clone has ten or more counts. V and J are TRBV20-1 and TRBJ2-4; D is perhaps TRBD1 (5 bases). Germline loops: CDR1 DFQATT, CDR2 SNEGSKA (reference sequence). Trimming shortened V by 3 bases and J by 10 bases, and 16 bases separated the two germline ends. CDR3 length: 13 residues. CDR3 in DNA: TGCAGTGCTAGGAAACAGGCTCCAGGGATTCAGTACTTC. This codes for CSARKQAPGIQYF.

There are many counts of this clone. The V and J genes are TRBV4-1 and TRBJ1-1, with D perhaps TRBD1 (5 bases). The germline CDR1 and CDR2 sequences are MGHRA and YSYEKL. The CDR3 is made up of 13 amino acids. Trimming stripped 1 base from V and 5 bases from J, with 8 bases between. This CDR3 is CASSQGGWTEAFF. The CDR3 nucleotides read TGCGCCAGCAGCCAAGGGGGGTGGACTGAAGCTTTCTTT.

The chain couples TRBV28 to TRBJ1-4; D might be TRBD1 (5 bases). CDR1 is MDHEN, CDR2 SYDVKM, per germline. Trimming took off 5 bases at V and 4 bases at J, with 14 bases between the two ends. There are 15 residues in the CDR3. For the CDR3, the DNA is TGTGCCAGCAGTCCCTACACAGGCGATAATGAAAAACTGTTTTTT. Encoded protein: CASSPYTGDNEKLFF.

The genes are TRBV4-1 and TRBJ2-7; no firm D call. This CDR3 comprises 13 residues. The ends were cut back, 2 bases at V and 2 bases at J, with 7 bases in the middle. In germline, CDR1 is MGHRA, CDR2 YSYEKL. The CDR3 DNA reads TGCGCCAGCAGCCAACGGGTAACCTACGAGCAGTACTTC. Its protein product is CASSQRVTYEQYF.

This clone qualifies as medium-sized. The chain is built from TRBV11-2 and TRBJ2-2, with D possibly matching TRBD2 (6 bases). This CDR3 comprises 17 residues. CDR1 and CDR2 (germline): SGHAT, FQNNGV. Trimming took off 2 bases at V and 3 bases at J, with 16 bases between the two ends. The chain's CDR3 is CASSLIRELMDTGELFF. The CDR3, as DNA: TGTGCCAGCAGCTTAATACGGGAGTTGATGGACACCGGGGAGCTGTTTTTT. The complete variable domain, with remaining parts taken from reference TRBV11-2 and TRBJ2-2, reads EAGVAQSPRYKIIEKRQSVAFWCNPISGHATLYWYQQILGQGPKLLIQFQNNGVVDDSQLPKDRFSAERLKGVDSTLKIQPAKLEDSAVYLCASSLIRELMDTGELFFGEGSRLTVL.

This clone was picked up a small number of times. The CDR3, as DNA: TGTGCCAGCAGAGACAGCGGAGCCTACGAGCAGTACTTC. Its protein is CASRDSGAYEQYF. The chain carries TRBV2 and TRBJ2-7; D could derive from TRBD1 or TRBD2 (5 bases each). Germline CDR1 SNHLY, CDR2 FYNNEI. Trimming cost V 6 bases and J 2 bases, with 11 bases left between them. This CDR3 has 13 residues.

This clone was seen a handful of times. Other nucleotide sequences in the sample specify the same CDR3. The V gene is TRBV28, the J gene TRBJ2-1; D gene uncertain. V was cut by 2 bases and J by 0 bases, with 17 bases left in between. Germline-derived CDR1 and CDR2 are MDHEN and SYDVKM. CDR3 length equals 18 residues. The CDR3 reads CASSLRDFGESSYNEQFF. The CDR3 nucleotides are TGTGCCAGCAGTTTAAGGGATTTTGGAGAAAGCTCCTACAATGAGCAGTTCTTC.